Listed below are T cell receptor beta chains from one sample, sequenced in a study of blood T cell repertoires in COVID-19. Sequenced by immunoSEQ multiplex PCR; TCRdb stores in-frame clones only, minus some. The sample gives a few hundred thousand clones, 70% to 80% of which show up once; about 3.1% is in the top ten. Sequencing input: peripheral blood. These receptors all come from a woman of 80 years or more with acute or convalescent COVID-19. The CDR3 runs from the conserved cysteine through the conserved F or W. Each record gives: clone size, J gene, D gene, V gene, CDR3 DNA, CDR3 protein. The D gene is left open where the match is weak. The size field is filled for only some rows; it gives once, few, many or a size class.

clone_size: .
j_call: TRBJ2-1
d_call: TRBD2
v_call: TRBV5-4
cdr3_nt: TGTGCCAGCAAGGAGGTAGCGGGAGATTCTCACAATGAGCAGTTCTTC
cdr3_aa: CASKEVAGDSHNEQFF

clone_size: few
j_call: TRBJ1-2
d_call: TRBD1
v_call: TRBV7-2
cdr3_nt: TGTGCCAGCAGCTCCACAAGCCGGACAGGGCATATCTATGGCTACACCTTC
cdr3_aa: CASSSTSRTGHIYGYTF

clone_size: .
j_call: TRBJ1-2
d_call: .
v_call: TRBV27
cdr3_nt: TGTGCCAGCAGTTTAAGCAGGGGCCGGGGCGGCTACACCTTC
cdr3_aa: CASSLSRGRGGYTF

clone_size: .
j_call: TRBJ1-5
d_call: .
v_call: TRBV24-1
cdr3_nt: TGTGCCACCAGTGATCCTTTGCGCAGGGGTTACAGCAATCAGCCCCAGCATTTT
cdr3_aa: CATSDPLRRGYSNQPQHF

clone_size: .
j_call: TRBJ1-4
d_call: .
v_call: TRBV7-3
cdr3_nt: TGTGCCAGCAGCTTAAGCAGGGATGAAAAACTGTTTTTT
cdr3_aa: CASSLSRDEKLFF

clone_size: .
j_call: TRBJ1-5
d_call: .
v_call: TRBV18
cdr3_nt: TGTGCCAGCTCACGTTACAGGTTCGGCAATCAGCCCCAGCATTTT
cdr3_aa: CASSRYRFGNQPQHF

clone_size: .
j_call: TRBJ1-2
d_call: TRBD1
v_call: TRBV29-1
cdr3_nt: TGCAGCGTTGGGGGGACAGGAGAGTCTAACTATGGCTACACCTTC
cdr3_aa: CSVGGTGESNYGYTF

clone_size: .
j_call: TRBJ2-1
d_call: .
v_call: TRBV5-1
cdr3_nt: TGCGCCAGCAGCATCGGGACAAACTACAATGAGCAGTTCTTC
cdr3_aa: CASSIGTNYNEQFF

clone_size: .
j_call: TRBJ1-6
d_call: .
v_call: TRBV27
cdr3_nt: TGTGCCAGCAGACAAGGGGCCAGCTCCTATAATTCACCCCTCCACTTT
cdr3_aa: CASRQGASSYNSPLHF

clone_size: .
j_call: TRBJ1-3
d_call: .
v_call: TRBV6-5
cdr3_nt: TGTGCCAGCAGGTCGGAGGTCACTGGAAACACCATATATTTT
cdr3_aa: CASRSEVTGNTIYF

clone_size: once
j_call: TRBJ2-5
d_call: .
v_call: TRBV2
cdr3_nt: TGTGCCAGCATGAGGGGAGGTGAGACCCAGTACTTC
cdr3_aa: CASMRGGETQYF

clone_size: .
j_call: TRBJ1-5
d_call: TRBD1
v_call: TRBV28
cdr3_nt: TGTGCCAGCAGTTCGATTGGACAGGGCTCTCAGCCCCAGCATTTT
cdr3_aa: CASSSIGQGSQPQHF

clone_size: .
j_call: TRBJ2-3
d_call: TRBD2
v_call: TRBV9
cdr3_nt: TGTGCCAGCAGCGTACAAGGACTAGCACTCACAGATACGCAGTATTTT
cdr3_aa: CASSVQGLALTDTQYF

clone_size: few
j_call: TRBJ2-7
d_call: .
v_call: TRBV5-4
cdr3_nt: TGTGCCAGCAGCCGCTCCCTGACTAGTTACGAGCAGTACTTC
cdr3_aa: CASSRSLTSYEQYF

clone_size: .
j_call: TRBJ2-4
d_call: .
v_call: TRBV28
cdr3_nt: TGTGCCAGCAGTGGGCGACGGGGCAAAAACATTCAGTACTTC
cdr3_aa: CASSGRRGKNIQYF

clone_size: .
j_call: TRBJ2-7
d_call: .
v_call: TRBV6-1
cdr3_nt: TGTGCCAGCAGTGAGACCAGACAGCCGAACTACGAGCAGTACTTC
cdr3_aa: CASSETRQPNYEQYF

clone_size: .
j_call: TRBJ2-5
d_call: TRBD1
v_call: TRBV9
cdr3_nt: TGTGCCAGCAGCGCTACCGGGACAGGGGCGTCGGAGACCCAGTACTTC
cdr3_aa: CASSATGTGASETQYF

clone_size: few
j_call: TRBJ2-3
d_call: TRBD1
v_call: TRBV5-1
cdr3_nt: TGCGCCAGCAGAAACAGGGGGGACACAGATACGCAGTATTTT
cdr3_aa: CASRNRGDTDTQYF

clone_size: once
j_call: TRBJ1-2
d_call: .
v_call: TRBV5-1
cdr3_nt: TGCGCCAGCAGCTTGGTCGGCGCGGGGGCGGTTAGTGGCTACACCTTC
cdr3_aa: CASSLVGAGAVSGYTF

clone_size: .
j_call: TRBJ2-7
d_call: TRBD1
v_call: TRBV7-9
cdr3_nt: TGTGCCAGCAGCTTAGAAGGGACAGGGGGCGTAACCTACGAGCAGTACTTC
cdr3_aa: CASSLEGTGGVTYEQYF

clone_size: .
j_call: TRBJ1-4
d_call: .
v_call: TRBV18
cdr3_nt: TGTGCCAGCTCACCACGAAGCGCCGTATCATGGAATGAAAAACTGTTTTTT
cdr3_aa: CASSPRSAVSWNEKLFF

clone_size: .
j_call: TRBJ2-1
d_call: .
v_call: TRBV30
cdr3_nt: TGTGCCTGGAGCAAGTCAGACTACAATGAGCAGTTCTTC
cdr3_aa: CAWSKSDYNEQFF

clone_size: .
j_call: TRBJ2-1
d_call: .
v_call: TRBV20-1
cdr3_nt: TGCAGTGCTAGTAAGGCGGAAAGGCCAAACAATGAGCAGTTCTTC
cdr3_aa: CSASKAERPNNEQFF

clone_size: few
j_call: TRBJ1-2
d_call: TRBD1
v_call: TRBV12-3/TRBV12-4
cdr3_nt: TGTGCCAGCAGTCCGCAGACAGGGGGTGGCTACACCTTC
cdr3_aa: CASSPQTGGGYTF

clone_size: .
j_call: TRBJ2-6
d_call: TRBD1
v_call: TRBV3-1/TRBV3-2
cdr3_nt: TGTGCCAGCAGCCACCTGGGACAGTCTCTTTCTGGGGCCAACGTCCTGACTTTC
cdr3_aa: CASSHLGQSLSGANVLTF

clone_size: .
j_call: TRBJ1-2
d_call: .
v_call: TRBV3-1/TRBV3-2
cdr3_nt: TGTGCCAGCAGCCAGGAACGCTTGCGGTTTTACTATGGCTACACCTTC
cdr3_aa: CASSQERLRFYYGYTF

clone_size: many
j_call: TRBJ1-2
d_call: .
v_call: TRBV7-2
cdr3_nt: TGTGCCAGCAGCACCTCACAGGGAAGCTATGGCTACACCTTC
cdr3_aa: CASSTSQGSYGYTF

clone_size: few
j_call: TRBJ1-6
d_call: TRBD1
v_call: TRBV24-1
cdr3_nt: TGTGCCACCAGTGATCCGGGACAGGGGGATTCACCCCTCCACTTT
cdr3_aa: CATSDPGQGDSPLHF

clone_size: .
j_call: TRBJ1-1
d_call: .
v_call: TRBV25-1
cdr3_nt: TGTGCCAGCAGGAAGAGGGGGATAGTCGTAGAAGCTTTCTTT
cdr3_aa: CASRKRGIVVEAFF

clone_size: once
j_call: TRBJ1-2
d_call: .
v_call: TRBV18
cdr3_nt: TGTGCCAGCTCAGCACAAGGGACACCATATAACTATGGCTACACCTTC
cdr3_aa: CASSAQGTPYNYGYTF

clone_size: .
j_call: TRBJ2-1
d_call: TRBD2
v_call: TRBV11-3
cdr3_nt: TGTGCCAGCAGCCCGACCCCCGGGACTAGTGTCTTCGATGAGCAGTTCTTC
cdr3_aa: CASSPTPGTSVFDEQFF

clone_size: .
j_call: TRBJ1-1
d_call: .
v_call: TRBV4-1
cdr3_nt: TGCGCCAGCAGCCAAGAGGGTGTAGCCACTGAAGCTTTCTTT
cdr3_aa: CASSQEGVATEAFF

clone_size: .
j_call: TRBJ1-3
d_call: TRBD1
v_call: TRBV3-1/TRBV3-2
cdr3_nt: TGTGCCAGCAGCCAAGGGGGGACAGGGGGAAACACCATATATTTT
cdr3_aa: CASSQGGTGGNTIYF

clone_size: .
j_call: TRBJ1-2
d_call: TRBD1
v_call: TRBV6-1
cdr3_nt: TGTGCCAGCAGTCCGAGGACAGGGTTAAACTATGGCTACACCTTC
cdr3_aa: CASSPRTGLNYGYTF

clone_size: .
j_call: TRBJ2-7
d_call: .
v_call: TRBV4-1
cdr3_nt: TGCGCCAGCAGCCAAGGAGACACCCGATCCCGTTTAGTGCAGTACTTC
cdr3_aa: CASSQGDTRSRLVQYF

clone_size: .
j_call: TRBJ2-7
d_call: TRBD2
v_call: TRBV10-3
cdr3_nt: TGTGCCATCAGTGAGTCGGGCGGGGGATGGAAAAACGAGCAGTACTTC
cdr3_aa: CAISESGGGWKNEQYF

clone_size: .
j_call: TRBJ2-5
d_call: .
v_call: TRBV4-1
cdr3_nt: TGCGCCAGCAGCCGAGGCTACAACCAAGAGACCCAGTACTTC
cdr3_aa: CASSRGYNQETQYF

clone_size: .
j_call: TRBJ1-2
d_call: TRBD1
v_call: TRBV11-2
cdr3_nt: TGTGCCAGCAGCTTGGACAGGGGTGATGGCTACACCTTC
cdr3_aa: CASSLDRGDGYTF

clone_size: .
j_call: TRBJ2-1
d_call: .
v_call: TRBV4-3
cdr3_nt: TGCGCCAGCAGCCAAGATGAAATACGGAATGAGCAGTTCTTC
cdr3_aa: CASSQDEIRNEQFF

clone_size: .
j_call: TRBJ2-3
d_call: .
v_call: TRBV9
cdr3_nt: TGTGCCAGCACACGGCGGGCTAGGCTAGGAGATACGCAGTATTTT
cdr3_aa: CASTRRARLGDTQYF

clone_size: .
j_call: TRBJ1-1
d_call: .
v_call: TRBV7-9
cdr3_nt: TGTGCCAGCAGCCCCGGGAGGGGAACTGAAGCTTTCTTT
cdr3_aa: CASSPGRGTEAFF

clone_size: .
j_call: TRBJ2-2
d_call: TRBD1
v_call: TRBV5-1
cdr3_nt: TGCGCCAGCATGCTCGGGACAGATCACACCGGGGAGCTGTTTTTT
cdr3_aa: CASMLGTDHTGELFF

clone_size: once
j_call: TRBJ2-4
d_call: .
v_call: TRBV27
cdr3_nt: TGTGCCAGCAGGTTACTAGCCAAAAACATTCAGTACTTC
cdr3_aa: CASRLLAKNIQYF

clone_size: .
j_call: TRBJ2-3
d_call: .
v_call: TRBV29-1
cdr3_nt: TGCAGCGTTGTCAAGTTAGCTCCAGATACGCAGTATTTT
cdr3_aa: CSVVKLAPDTQYF

clone_size: .
j_call: TRBJ2-7
d_call: .
v_call: TRBV6-5
cdr3_nt: TGTGCCAGCACAGGGAATAGGGTCTCCTACGAGCAGTACTTC
cdr3_aa: CASTGNRVSYEQYF

clone_size: .
j_call: TRBJ2-1
d_call: .
v_call: TRBV7-2
cdr3_nt: TGTGCCAGCAGCTTTTCGGGCGGGACGGGGGAGTTCTTC
cdr3_aa: CASSFSGGTGEFF

clone_size: .
j_call: TRBJ2-7
d_call: TRBD2
v_call: TRBV19
cdr3_nt: TGTGCCAGTAGTATGACTAGCGTTAGCTCCTACGAGCAGTACTTC
cdr3_aa: CASSMTSVSSYEQYF

clone_size: .
j_call: TRBJ2-7
d_call: .
v_call: TRBV3-1/TRBV3-2
cdr3_nt: TGTGCCAGCAGCCAACTGTACAGGAAAAAGTACGAGCAGTACTTC
cdr3_aa: CASSQLYRKKYEQYF

clone_size: .
j_call: TRBJ2-3
d_call: TRBD2
v_call: TRBV4-1
cdr3_nt: TGCGCCAGCAGCCAAGGGACTAGCGGGAGCGAGGAGTATTTT
cdr3_aa: CASSQGTSGSEEYF

clone_size: .
j_call: TRBJ1-1
d_call: .
v_call: TRBV6-2/TRBV6-3
cdr3_nt: TGTGCCAGCAGTTACCGACAGAGCACTGAAGCTTTCTTT
cdr3_aa: CASSYRQSTEAFF